The source of this T cell receptor beta chain is a study of human T cells and chemical hapten exposure. In the study overall: Per-sample TCR yield variability stemmed mainly from small pooled library volume differences. Overall study findings and caveats: TCRs above 1 in 1000 frequency did not change with DPC sensitization.

Sample time point: healthy volunteer bleed at 2 weeks. Someone pulled total RNA out of unfractionated whole blood. The CDR3 totals 12 residues. Germline V gives CDR1 SGHKS, CDR2 YYEKEE (reference sequence). This clonotype was counted a few times. The antigen remains unidentified. The junction differs from germline at one of its ends, possibly a read error. TCRdb fed the RACE reads into MiXCR, producing one record per CDR3 protein. The data hold 43,000 or so distinct CDR3 sequences, with roughly 4% observed a single time. The material sequenced was whole blood. The J gene is TRBJ1-2, the V gene TRBV5-5; D ambiguous. The TCR comes from a female donor in good health. Some clones in this sample may be carry-over from other donors' samples. The CDR3 DNA reads as TGTGCCAGCAGCCCAGAAGGCTATGGCGACACCTTC. Its protein is CASSPEGYGDTF.